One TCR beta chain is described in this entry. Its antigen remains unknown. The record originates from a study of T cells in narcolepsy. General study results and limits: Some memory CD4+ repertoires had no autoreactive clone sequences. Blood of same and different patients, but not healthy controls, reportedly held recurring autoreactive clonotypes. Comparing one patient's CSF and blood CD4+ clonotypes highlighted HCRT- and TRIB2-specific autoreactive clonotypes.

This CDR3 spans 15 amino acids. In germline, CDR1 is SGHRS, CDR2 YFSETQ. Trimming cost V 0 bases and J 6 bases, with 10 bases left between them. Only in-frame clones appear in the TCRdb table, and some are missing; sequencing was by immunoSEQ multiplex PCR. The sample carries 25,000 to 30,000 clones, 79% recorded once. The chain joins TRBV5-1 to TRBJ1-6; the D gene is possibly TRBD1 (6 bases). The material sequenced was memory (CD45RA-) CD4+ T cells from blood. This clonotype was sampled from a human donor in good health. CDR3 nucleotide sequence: TGCGCCAGCAGCTTGGTTGAGGGGGGTAATTCACCCCTCCACTTT. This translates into CASSLVEGGNSPLHF.